The 9 T cell receptor beta chains reported below all come from one sample, sequenced in a study of beta chain features in type 1 diabetes. Whole-study results and caveats: Shortening of TCRB CDR3s, moderate but significant, appeared in all four CD4+ subsets of Type 1 diabetes patients.

These TCRs are of unknown antigen specificity. Of the isolated RNA, all was reverse transcribed, and so the sequenced material was expressed TCRB transcripts. The data were produced by immunoSEQ multiplex PCR, yet TCRdb's version contains in-frame clones alone and is incomplete. In the table there are a few hundred thousand clones, approximately 15% of which are singletons. Sequencing input: naive CD4+ T cells from blood. The receptors here all came from a man aged 30 to 39 with type 1 diabetes.

This clone was seen only a few times. CDR3 DNA: TGTGCCAGCAGGCCGCTAGCGGGTGTATCAGATACGCAGTATTTT. This codes for CASRPLAGVSDTQYF. This chain joins TRBV2 and TRBJ2-3; 8 bases align to TRBD2. Germline V gene sequence: CDR1 SNHLY, CDR2 FYNNEI. V trimming: 6 bases; J trimming: 4 bases; junction bases outside the gene matches: 9. The CDR3 is 15 residues long.

This clone showed up just a few times. This chain connects TRBV30 to TRBJ2-5; TRBD1 is a possible D gene (6 bases). Germline assignment: CDR1 GTSNPN and CDR2 SVGIG (reference sequence). Trimming removed 4 bases at V and 4 bases at J, with 13 bases between. The CDR3 is made up of 13 amino acids. The CDR3 bases are TGTGCCTGGAAACAGGGCCCTCGAGAGACCCAGTACTTC. Residues: CAWKQGPRETQYF.

The chain is built from TRBV2 and TRBJ1-2; 11 positions match TRBD1. This CDR3 has 16 amino acids. Germline V CDR1 and CDR2: SNHLY, FYNNEI. V shed 6 bases and J 3 bases; nucleotides not matched to a gene: 9. The CDR3 spells CASRVSAGQGDYGYTF. Written as DNA, the CDR3 is TGTGCCAGCAGGGTGAGCGCGGGACAGGGGGACTATGGCTACACCTTC.

The chain carries TRBV30 and TRBJ1-5; 7 nucleotides line up with TRBD1. CDR1 GTSNPN and CDR2 SVGIG come from the germline V gene (reference sequence). The CDR3 sequence is 13 residues long. V was pared by 2 bases and J by 5 bases, with 3 bases of the junction left unmatched. This chain's CDR3 is CAWSQGEDQPQHF. The CDR3 coding sequence is TGTGCCTGGAGTCAGGGGGAGGATCAGCCCCAGCATTTT.

The chain recombines TRBV11-2 with TRBJ2-1; TRBD2 matches at 8 bases. The CDR3 contains 13 residues. Germline V lookup: CDR1 SGHAT, CDR2 FQNNGV. Germline trimming cut 2 bases from V and 10 bases from J; bases unmatched to any gene: 4. As DNA, the CDR3 is TGTGCCAGCAGCTTAAGTAGCGGGGCCGAGCAGTTCTTC. It encodes CASSLSSGAEQFF.

The table lists this clone with a few counts. Here the CDR3 DNA reads TGTGCCAGCAGCTTGGGTTACATGAACACTGAAGCTTTCTTT. Translated: CASSLGYMNTEAFF. The chain has TRBV5-6 and TRBJ1-1; D unclear. With 0 bases removed from V and 0 bases from J, the gap between germline ends came to 6 bases. Germline V gene lookup returns CDR1 SGHDT and CDR2 YYEEEE. The CDR3 runs to 14 residues. Full variable domain (missing parts from reference TRBV5-6 and TRBJ1-1): DAGVTQSPTHLIKTRGQQVTLRCSPKSGHDTVSWYQQALGQGPQFIFQYYEEEERQRGNFPDRFSGHQFPNYSSELNVNALLLGDSALYLCASSLGYMNTEAFFGQGTRLTVV.

The CDR3 spells CASSPTGLNTGELFF. CDR3 DNA sequence: TGTGCCAGCAGTCCGACAGGGTTGAACACCGGGGAGCTGTTTTTT. The V gene is TRBV6-1, the J gene TRBJ2-2; TRBD1 matches 7 bases. Trimming took 5 bases from V and 1 from J; bases not matched to a gene: 4. The CDR3 is made up of 15 amino acids. Per germline, CDR1 MNHNS and CDR2 SASEGT.

A few counts support this clone. The chain couples TRBV2 to TRBJ2-3; 12 bases match TRBD2. CDR1 and CDR2 (germline): SNHLY, FYNNEI. The CDR3 covers 16 residues. V lost 5 bases to trimming and J lost 2 bases; unmatched junction nucleotides: 5. CDR3 bases: TGTGCCAGCAGTCGGACTAGCGGGGTGCCCACAGATACGCAGTATTTT. The encoded protein is CASSRTSGVPTDTQYF.

The chain joins TRBV9 to TRBJ1-1, with 7 bases fitting TRBD1. Trimming cost V 3 bases and J 4 bases; bases outside gene matches: 6. The CDR3 consists of 14 residues. Germline V CDR1 and CDR2: SGDLS, YYNGEE. The CDR3 sequence is CASSATGETTEAFF. In DNA form, the CDR3 reads TGTGCCAGCAGCGCCACAGGGGAGACCACTGAAGCTTTCTTT.